This TCR beta chain was sequenced for a study of cytomegalovirus exposure and HLA in healthy donors. Study outcomes and limitations: There were around 160 TCR beta chains listed as cytomegalovirus-associated. The study had only CMV serostatus as immune exposure information.

The V and J ends lost 9 bases and 2 bases respectively, with 15 bases between them. Germline V lookup: CDR1 LNHDA, CDR2 SQIVND (reference sequence). The CDR3 covers 14 residues. Comment on this clone: Its antigen is not identified.

Use of 60 Vbeta and 13 Jbeta primers characterized the PCR. Only in-frame clones appear in the TCRdb table, and some are missing; sequencing was by immunoSEQ multiplex PCR. Found here are 150,000 or so clones, more than 70% of them singletons; the top ten hold roughly 7.1%. The clonotype comes from a woman aged 40 to 55 in good health and CMV-seropositive. The sample consisted of PBMCs. The V gene is TRBV19, the J gene TRBJ2-3; tentative D call: TRBD1 (6 bases). CDR3 DNA sequence: TGTGCCAGCACCCAGGGGATGAACACAGATACGCAGTATTTT. As protein: CASTQGMNTDTQYF.